What follows is one T cell receptor (beta chain) and its context. Germline lookup yields CDR1 KGHSH and CDR2 LQKENI. This CDR3 spans 13 amino acids. V was shortened by 3 bases and J by 7 bases, with 10 bases between the two germline ends. In the source study's methods: Scientists estimated how many nucleated cells there were by amplifying reference gene primers. The repertoire was sequenced with immunoSEQ multiplex PCR; TCRdb's copy has only in-frame clones and lacks some. V, J and clone size were drawn from that table, and D and trimming were deduced from the DNA. The data contain approximately 300,000 clones, around nine tenths of them singletons. The data were taken from a study of blood T cell repertoires in COVID-19. Background on the study: The samples span acute and convalescent COVID-19 from the United States, Italy and Spain. Sample material is recorded as cDNA or gDNA derived from T cells, B-cell-depleted T cells, or PBMCs.

Input material: peripheral blood. This chain links TRBV18 with TRBJ2-1; possibly TRBD2 for D (6 bases). This clonotype was obtained from a woman between 50 and 59 years old with active or convalescent COVID-19. This chain's CDR3 is CASSPGTPNEQFF. The CDR3, as DNA: TGTGCCAGCTCACCCGGGACTCCTAATGAGCAGTTCTTC.